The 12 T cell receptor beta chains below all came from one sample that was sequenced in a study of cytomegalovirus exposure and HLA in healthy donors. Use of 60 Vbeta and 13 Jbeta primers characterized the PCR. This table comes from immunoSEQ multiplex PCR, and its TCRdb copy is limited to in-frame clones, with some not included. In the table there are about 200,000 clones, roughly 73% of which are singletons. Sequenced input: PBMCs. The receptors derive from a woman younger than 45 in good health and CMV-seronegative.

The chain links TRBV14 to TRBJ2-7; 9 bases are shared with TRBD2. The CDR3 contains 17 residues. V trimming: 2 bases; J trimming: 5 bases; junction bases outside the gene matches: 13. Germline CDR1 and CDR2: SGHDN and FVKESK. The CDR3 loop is CASSQRLAEVGAHEQYF. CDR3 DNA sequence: TGTGCCAGCAGCCAAAGACTAGCGGAAGTTGGGGCCCACGAGCAGTACTTC.

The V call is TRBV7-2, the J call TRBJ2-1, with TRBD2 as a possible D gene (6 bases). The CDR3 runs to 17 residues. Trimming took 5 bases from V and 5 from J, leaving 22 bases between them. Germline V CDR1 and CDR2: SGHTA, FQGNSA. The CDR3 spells CASSVSAYGTLNNEQFF. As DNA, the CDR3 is TGTGCCAGCAGCGTCTCGGCCTACGGGACTCTCAACAATGAGCAGTTCTTC. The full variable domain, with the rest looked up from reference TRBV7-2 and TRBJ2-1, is GAGVSQSPSNKVTEKGKDVELRCDPISGHTALYWYRQSLGQGLEFLIYFQGNSAPDKSGLPSDRFSAERTGGSVSTLTIQRTQQEDSAVYLCASSVSAYGTLNNEQFFGPGTRLTVL.

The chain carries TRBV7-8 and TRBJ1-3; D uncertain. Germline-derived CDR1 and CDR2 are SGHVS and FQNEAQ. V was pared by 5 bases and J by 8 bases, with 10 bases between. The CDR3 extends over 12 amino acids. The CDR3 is CASSVPSDTIYF. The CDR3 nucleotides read TGTGCCAGCAGCGTCCCCAGCGACACCATATATTTT.

CDR3 DNA sequence: TGCAGCGTTGGCCTCAGACAGGTTATGGGCGAGTACTTC. As protein: CSVGLRQVMGEYF. This chain connects TRBV29-1 to TRBJ2-5; the D gene is possibly TRBD1 (6 bases). CDR1 is SQVTM and CDR2 is ANQGSEA in the germline V gene. This CDR3 has 13 residues. Trimming cost V 4 bases and J 12 bases, with 21 bases left between them.

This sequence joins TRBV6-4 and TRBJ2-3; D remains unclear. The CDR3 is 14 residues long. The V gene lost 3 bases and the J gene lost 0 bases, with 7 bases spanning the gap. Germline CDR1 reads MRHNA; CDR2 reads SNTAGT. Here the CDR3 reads CASSDELSTDTQYF. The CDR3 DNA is TGTGCCAGCAGTGATGAACTCAGCACAGATACGCAGTATTTT.

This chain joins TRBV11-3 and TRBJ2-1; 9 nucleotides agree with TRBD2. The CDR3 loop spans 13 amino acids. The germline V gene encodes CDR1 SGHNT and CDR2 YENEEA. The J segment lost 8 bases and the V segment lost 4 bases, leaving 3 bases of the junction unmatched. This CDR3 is CASSSRLADEQFF. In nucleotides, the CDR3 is TGTGCCAGCAGCTCACGACTAGCGGATGAGCAGTTCTTC.

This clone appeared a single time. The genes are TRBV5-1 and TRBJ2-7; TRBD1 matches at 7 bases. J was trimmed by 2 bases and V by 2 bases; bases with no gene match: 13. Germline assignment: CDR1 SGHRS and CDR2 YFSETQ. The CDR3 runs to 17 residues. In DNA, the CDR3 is TGCGCCAGCAGCTTAACACTTTCGACAGGGTTCCCCTACGAGCAGTACTTC. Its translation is CASSLTLSTGFPYEQYF.

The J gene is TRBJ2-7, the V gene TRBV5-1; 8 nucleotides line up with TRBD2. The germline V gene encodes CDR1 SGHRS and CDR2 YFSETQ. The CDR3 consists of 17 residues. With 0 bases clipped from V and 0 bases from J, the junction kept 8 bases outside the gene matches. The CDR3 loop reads CASSLEQRGPASYEQYF. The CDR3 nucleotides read TGCGCCAGCAGCTTGGAACAGCGGGGGCCGGCCTCCTACGAGCAGTACTTC.

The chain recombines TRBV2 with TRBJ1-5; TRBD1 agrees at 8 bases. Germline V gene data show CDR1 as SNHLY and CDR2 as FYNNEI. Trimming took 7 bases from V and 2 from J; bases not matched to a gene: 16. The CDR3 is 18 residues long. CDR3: CASTSLGTGILGNQPQHF. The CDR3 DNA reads TGTGCCAGCACTTCCCTCGGGACAGGAATCTTGGGCAATCAGCCCCAGCATTTT.

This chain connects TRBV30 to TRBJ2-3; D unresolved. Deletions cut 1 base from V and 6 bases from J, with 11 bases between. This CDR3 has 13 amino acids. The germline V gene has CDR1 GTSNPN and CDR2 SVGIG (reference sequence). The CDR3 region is CAWSGDIRDTQYF. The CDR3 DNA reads TGTGCCTGGAGTGGAGACATAAGGGATACGCAGTATTTT.

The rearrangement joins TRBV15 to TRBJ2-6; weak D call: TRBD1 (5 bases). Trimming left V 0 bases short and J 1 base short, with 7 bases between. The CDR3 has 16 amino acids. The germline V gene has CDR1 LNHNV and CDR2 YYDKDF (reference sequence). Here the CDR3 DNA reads TGTGCCACCAGCAGAGATCAGGGTTCTGGGGCCAACGTCCTGACTTTC. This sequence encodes CATSRDQGSGANVLTF.

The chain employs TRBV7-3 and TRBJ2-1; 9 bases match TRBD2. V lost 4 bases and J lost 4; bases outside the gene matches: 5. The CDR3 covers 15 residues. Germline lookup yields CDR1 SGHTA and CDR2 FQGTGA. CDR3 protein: CASSSVSGRYNEQFF. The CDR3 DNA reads TGTGCCAGCAGCTCCGTTAGCGGGAGATACAATGAGCAGTTCTTC.